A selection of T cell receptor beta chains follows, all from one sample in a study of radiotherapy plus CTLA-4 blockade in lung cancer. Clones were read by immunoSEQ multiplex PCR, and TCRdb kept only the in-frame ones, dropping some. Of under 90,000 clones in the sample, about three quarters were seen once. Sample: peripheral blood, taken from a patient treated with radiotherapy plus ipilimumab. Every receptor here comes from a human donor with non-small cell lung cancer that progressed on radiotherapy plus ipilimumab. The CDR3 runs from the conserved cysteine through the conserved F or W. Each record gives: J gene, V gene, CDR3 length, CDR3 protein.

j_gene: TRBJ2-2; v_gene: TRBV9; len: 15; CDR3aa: CASSVAYRGSGELFF
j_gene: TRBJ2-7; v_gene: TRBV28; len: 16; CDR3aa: CASSQYPGQGSYEQYF
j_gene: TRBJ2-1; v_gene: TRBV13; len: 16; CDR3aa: CASSRPSGASYNEQFF
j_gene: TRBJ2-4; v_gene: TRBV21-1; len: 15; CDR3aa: CASSKSPELKNIQYF
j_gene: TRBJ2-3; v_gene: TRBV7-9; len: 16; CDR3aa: CASSPTSGVSTDTQYF
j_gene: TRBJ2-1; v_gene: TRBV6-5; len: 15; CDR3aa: CASSPGTSVLNEQFF
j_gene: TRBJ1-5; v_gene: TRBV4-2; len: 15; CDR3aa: CASSQGTGGNQPQHF
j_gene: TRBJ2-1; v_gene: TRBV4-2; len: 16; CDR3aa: CASSHGGSDAYNEQFF
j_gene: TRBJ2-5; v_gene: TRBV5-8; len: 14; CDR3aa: CASSTGTGQETQYF
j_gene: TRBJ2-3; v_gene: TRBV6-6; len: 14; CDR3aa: CASSYSRPGDTQYF
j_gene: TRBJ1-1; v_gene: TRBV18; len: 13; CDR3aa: CASSPGGNTEAFF
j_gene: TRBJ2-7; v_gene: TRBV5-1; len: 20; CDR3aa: CASSLDRPRTSGGLSYEQYF
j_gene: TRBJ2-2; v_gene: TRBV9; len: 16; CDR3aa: CASSVSWNPSTGELFF
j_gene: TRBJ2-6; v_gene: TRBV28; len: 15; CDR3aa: CASSLEETGANVLTF
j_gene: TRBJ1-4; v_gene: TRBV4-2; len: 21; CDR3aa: CASSQDPMFSGPVATNEKLFF
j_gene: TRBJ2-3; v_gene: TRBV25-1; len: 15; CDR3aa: CASSEGTGVTDTQYF
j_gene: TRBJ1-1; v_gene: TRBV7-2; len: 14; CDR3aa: CASSFGSANTEAFF
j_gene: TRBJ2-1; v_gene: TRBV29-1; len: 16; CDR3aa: CSAGGKAGARYNEQFF
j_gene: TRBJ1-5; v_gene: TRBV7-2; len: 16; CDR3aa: CASSPHSTGVNQPQHF
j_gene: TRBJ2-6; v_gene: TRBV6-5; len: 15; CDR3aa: CASGWYSSGANVLTF
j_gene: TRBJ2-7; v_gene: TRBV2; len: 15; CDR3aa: CASIPWAGVDYEQYF
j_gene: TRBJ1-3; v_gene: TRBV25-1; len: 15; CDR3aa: CASSEYPDSGNTIYF
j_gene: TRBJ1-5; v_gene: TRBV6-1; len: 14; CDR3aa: CASIRGTGNQPQHF
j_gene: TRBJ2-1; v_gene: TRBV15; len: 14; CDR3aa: CATSTGGGRGEQFF
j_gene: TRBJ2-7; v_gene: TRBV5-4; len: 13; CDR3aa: CASSSTFSYEQYF
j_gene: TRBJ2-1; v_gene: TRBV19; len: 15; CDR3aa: CASSIADVGYNEQFF
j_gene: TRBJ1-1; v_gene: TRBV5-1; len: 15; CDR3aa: CASSTDGIMNTEAFF